This entry concerns a single T cell receptor beta chain. Antigen specificity is unknown. Method: immunoSEQ multiplex PCR; TCRdb's copy keeps in-frame clones and lacks some. This sample has roughly 70,000 clones; over 75% occur once, and the top ten carry approximately 2.1%. Patients had residual fresh-frozen tumor tissue and more than two years of survival data. No glioblastoma patient carried an isocitrate dehydrogenase mutation. In germline, CDR1 is SQVTM, CDR2 ANQGSEA. The V and J ends lost 6 bases and 2 bases, in that order; junction bases with no gene match: 4. This CDR3 is built from 13 residues. This sample is drawn from a study of glioma-infiltrating T cells after dendritic cell vaccination. Study-wide context: Three intradermal dendritic cell vaccine injections were given every two weeks. Study-level results: Longer survival after dendritic cell vaccination followed higher pretreatment TIL content.

The sequencing used blood, collected before dendritic cell vaccination. This TCR came from a human donor with glioblastoma. J is TRBJ2-1 and V is TRBV29-1, with 7 bases aligning to TRBD1. The CDR3 bases are TGCAGCGTCAACAGGGGTGCCTACAATGAGCAGTTCTTC. Translation: CSVNRGAYNEQFF.